This T cell receptor (beta chain) originates from a study of blood T cell repertoires in COVID-19. V shed 6 bases, J shed 8 bases, and the junction held 16 bases outside the gene matches. The length of the CDR3 is 17 residues. Per the germline V gene, CDR1 is SEHNR and CDR2 is FQNEAQ (reference sequence). The method was immunoSEQ multiplex PCR; TCRdb's version includes in-frame clones alone and lacks a portion of them. The sample includes around 160,000 clones, about 88% of them seen just once. Input material: peripheral blood. J is TRBJ2-1 and V is TRBV7-9; TRBD2 aligns across 10 bases. This receptor was obtained from a man aged 18 to 29 with acute or convalescent COVID-19. CDR3 protein: CASSFNPSGGAKDEQFF. The CDR3 nucleotides are TGTGCCAGCAGTTTCAACCCAAGCGGGGGGGCCAAGGATGAGCAGTTCTTC.